This T cell receptor (beta chain) was recorded in a study of control samples from healthy donors and cancer patients. V was shortened by 2 bases and J by 6 bases, with 7 bases between the two germline ends. The CDR3 runs 12 residues. Germline values: CDR1 GTSNPN, CDR2 SVGIG (reference sequence). The data were produced by immunoSEQ multiplex PCR, yet TCRdb's version contains in-frame clones alone and is incomplete. The sample shows about 92,000 clones, roughly four fifths of them seen only once. The TCR was taken from an older woman in good health. Sequenced material: blood. This chain links TRBV30 with TRBJ2-2, with D tentatively TRBD1 (5 bases). The CDR3 sequence: CAWSRGAGELFF. The CDR3 DNA sequence: TGTGCCTGGAGTAGGGGCGCCGGGGAGCTGTTTTTT.